The clone carrying this T cell receptor beta chain was seen only a few times. Its antigen is undetermined. MiXCR, applied by TCRdb to the RT-PCR reads, yields one record per CDR3 protein. The repertoire has 450,000 to 700,000 distinct CDR3 sequences, less than 15% of them found once; the top ten carry more than 9.5%. This sample is drawn from a study of response to subunit inactivated influenza vaccine. The CDR3 consists of 16 residues. Trimming cost V 3 bases and J 1 base; bases outside gene matches: 4. CDR1 is SGHTA, CDR2 FQGNSA, per germline. Study observations and caveats: It was suggested by the authors that few new T cells are recruited by each seasonal influenza vaccination.

This specimen was PBMCs from blood, taken 12 days after vaccination. The clonotype originates from a man aged 50-60 years who received an inactivated influenza vaccine. The rearrangement links TRBV7-2 to TRBJ2-2; 8 positions agree with TRBD2. The CDR3 loop is CASSLVAGMNTGELFF. CDR3 DNA: TGTGCCAGCAGCTTGGTAGCGGGAATGAACACCGGGGAGCTGTTTTTT.